This T cell receptor (beta chain) was found in a study of identical twins. Study-wide findings and caveats: Twins shared beta out-of-frame sequences in excess, but this excess was weaker. Monozygotic twin pairs showed more out-of-frame TCR alpha sharing than models estimated. Analyses of zero insertions could be partly confounded by invariant MAIT and iNKT cells.

TCRdb called the 5' RACE reads again in MiXCR, with one record for every CDR3 protein. Here the sample spans hundreds of thousands of distinct CDR3 sequences, 20% to 25% being singletons. With regard to this clonotype: The antigen remains undetermined.

V gave up 2 bases and J gave up 2 bases, with 13 bases separating them. The CDR3 covers 15 residues. Germline V gene data show CDR1 as MNHNS and CDR2 as SASEGT. The sample also formed part of further work on yellow fever vaccine responses in identical twins.

This receptor was taken from a woman aged 18-29 years in good health. The chain has TRBV6-1 and TRBJ2-7; maybe TRBD2 (5 bases). The sequenced sample consisted of CD4+ T cells sorted from blood. CDR3 DNA sequence: TGTGCCAGCAGTGAAATCGTCTGGAGGACCTACGAGCAGTACTTC. Translating gives CASSEIVWRTYEQYF.